This is a list of T cell receptor beta chains from one sample in a study of blood T cell repertoires in COVID-19. Sequencing was performed with immunoSEQ multiplex PCR; in TCRdb, only in-frame clones are kept and a portion is missing. Of about 140,000 clones listed, 80% to 85% are singletons. Material: peripheral blood. These receptors all come from a woman aged 55-75 years with acute or convalescent COVID-19. Both conserved end residues are part of each CDR3. A D gene is named only where the DNA matches it firmly. Some rows have no size entry. The others give once, few or many, or a class for an expanded clone.

>TRBV28|TRBD1|-|TRBJ2-5
TGTGCCAGCAGTTCGGACAGGGGTTGGGAGACCCAGTACTTC
CASSSDRGWETQYF
>TRBV9|-|-|TRBJ2-1
TGTGCCAGCAGCCCGCAGGGAGGCTCCTACAATGAGCAGTTCTTC
CASSPQGGSYNEQFF
>TRBV11-3|TRBD2|-|TRBJ2-1
TGTGCCAGCAGCTTTGGACTAGCGGGGTACAATGAGCAGTTCTTC
CASSFGLAGYNEQFF
>TRBV19|-|once|TRBJ2-1
TGTGCCAGTAGTATACAAGCGACCACCTACAATGAGCAGTTCTTC
CASSIQATTYNEQFF
>TRBV2|-|-|TRBJ2-7
TGTGCCAGTCGGGGGTGGTACTACGAGCAGTACTTC
CASRGWYYEQYF
>TRBV28|TRBD2|-|TRBJ2-5
TGTGCCAGCAGTGAGTTAGCGGGAGGGCCGGAGGAGACCCAGTACTTC
CASSELAGGPEETQYF
>TRBV6-5|TRBD2|-|TRBJ2-3
TGTGCCAGCCTGGGACTAAGCACAGATACGCAGTATTTT
CASLGLSTDTQYF
>TRBV20-1|TRBD2|-|TRBJ2-4
TGCAGTGCTAGTAAAGCTAGCGGGAGTAACAACATTCAGTACTTC
CSASKASGSNNIQYF
>TRBV6-6|-|-|TRBJ2-3
TGTGCCAGCAGTTATCTAGCGCAGGAGGCAGATACGCAGTATTTT
CASSYLAQEADTQYF
>TRBV5-6|-|-|TRBJ1-6
TGTGCCAGCAGACCCGGAGTACTTGCGTCCTATAATTCACCCCTCCACTTT
CASRPGVLASYNSPLHF
>TRBV7-9|TRBD1|-|TRBJ1-2
TGTGCCAGCAGCCGAGGCGGTGTCGGACAGGGGGCGCGAGGCTACACCTTC
CASSRGGVGQGARGYTF
>TRBV28|TRBD1|-|TRBJ1-2
TGTGCCAGCGGCCTTCGACAGGGCCATGGCTACACCTTC
CASGLRQGHGYTF
>TRBV5-1|TRBD1|-|TRBJ2-5
TGCGCCAGCAGCCCCGGGACAGGGGCTCCTCAGACCCAGTACTTC
CASSPGTGAPQTQYF
>TRBV7-2|TRBD2|-|TRBJ2-1
TGTGCCAGCAGCTTGTGGACTAGCGTTGGCAATGAGCAGTTCTTC
CASSLWTSVGNEQFF
>TRBV28|-|-|TRBJ1-2
TGTGCCATTCCGAGCGGTCTAATGGGCCGCTACACCTTC
CAIPSGLMGRYTF
>TRBV28|-|-|TRBJ2-7
TGTGCCAGCAGCACCACCGACAGCCTCTCCTACGAGCAGTACTTC
CASSTTDSLSYEQYF
>TRBV18|TRBD1|-|TRBJ1-2
TGTGCCAGCTCACCAAACCAGGGGGCGGACTATGGCTACACCTTC
CASSPNQGADYGYTF
>TRBV2|-|-|TRBJ2-5
TGTGCCAGCAGTTGGAGGATCGAGACCCAGTACTTC
CASSWRIETQYF
>TRBV10-1|-|-|TRBJ1-5
TGCGCCAGCACATTTCAGCCCCAGCATTTT
CASTFQPQHF
>TRBV28|-|-|TRBJ1-1
TGTGCCAGCAGCCCCGGGGTCCACACTGAAGCTTTCTTT
CASSPGVHTEAFF
>TRBV7-8|-|-|TRBJ1-3
TGTGCCAGCAGCCGACAGTCCTCTGGAAACACCATATATTTT
CASSRQSSGNTIYF
>TRBV29-1|-|few|TRBJ1-2
TGCAGCGTTGGAGGGGGATCCGGCTATGGCTACACCTTC
CSVGGGSGYGYTF
>TRBV2|-|-|TRBJ1-2
TGTGCCAGCAGTGAAAACAGGAGCTATGGCTACACCTTC
CASSENRSYGYTF
>TRBV2|TRBD2|-|TRBJ2-5
TGTGCCAGCAGAGGACTAGCGGGGCAACTGGGGGACCAGTACTTC
CASRGLAGQLGDQYF
>TRBV28|TRBD1|-|TRBJ1-2
TGTGCCAGCAGAAACAGACAGGGAAGAAACTATGGCTACACCTTC
CASRNRQGRNYGYTF
>TRBV10-3|TRBD1|-|TRBJ1-4
TGTGCCATCAGTGACCCTAGGACAGGGAGTGTTGAAAAACTGTTTTTT
CAISDPRTGSVEKLFF
>TRBV4-3|-|-|TRBJ1-2
TGCGCCAGCAGCCACAGAAACTATGGCTACACCTTC
CASSHRNYGYTF
>TRBV2|TRBD1|-|TRBJ1-2
TGTGCCAGCGGACAGGTACAATATGGCTACACCTTC
CASGQVQYGYTF
>TRBV5-1|TRBD2|-|TRBJ2-5
TGCGCCAGCAACCGACTAGCGGGAGGGCCAGAGACCCAGTACTTC
CASNRLAGGPETQYF